Below, one T cell receptor beta chain is given with its context. This entry comes from a study of T cells in women clearing cervical HPV infection. TCRdb's copy holds only in-frame clones and misses some; the assay was immunoSEQ multiplex PCR. In all, the sample yields around 28,000 clones. The receptor was isolated from a woman between 18 and 70 years old with a cervical HPV16 infection that either progressed to CIN3+ or cleared (not recorded which). The sample consisted of blood buffy coat.

CDR3 sequence reads: CSAIMEGYGQYF. CDR3 bases read: TGCAGTGCTATTATGGAGGGCTATGGT. The chain employs TRBV20-1 and TRBJ2-4; tentative D call: TRBD2 (6 bases). The CDR3 is cut off 3 residues early in the read; its end comes from the germline J gene. The germline V gene encodes CDR1 DFQATT and CDR2 SNEGSKA (reference sequence). There are 12 residues in the CDR3.